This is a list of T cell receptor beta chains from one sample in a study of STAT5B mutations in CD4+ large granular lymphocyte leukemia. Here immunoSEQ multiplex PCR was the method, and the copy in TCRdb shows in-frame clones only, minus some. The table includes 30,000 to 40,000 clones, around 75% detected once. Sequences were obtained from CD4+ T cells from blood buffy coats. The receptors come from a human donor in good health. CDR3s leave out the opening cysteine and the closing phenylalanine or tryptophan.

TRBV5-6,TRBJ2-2,ASSLFGELF
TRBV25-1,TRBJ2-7,ASSAPPGQAYEQY
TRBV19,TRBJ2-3,ASRGTSSTDTQY
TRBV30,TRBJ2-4,AWGQGGNIQY
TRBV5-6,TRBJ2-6,ASSLYGTGFPGANVLT
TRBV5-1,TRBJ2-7,ASSLGTGGEQY
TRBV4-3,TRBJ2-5,ASSRHTRGETQY
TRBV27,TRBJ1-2,ASSSPGQGNGYT
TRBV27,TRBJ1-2,ASSLRSNNYGYT
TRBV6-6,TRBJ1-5,ATSDRDNQPQH
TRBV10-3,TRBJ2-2,AISEGQDTGELF
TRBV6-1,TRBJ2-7,ASREDSGGSYEQY
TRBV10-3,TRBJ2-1,AISGLASSYNEQF
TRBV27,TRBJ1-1,ASTRLGQGTEAF
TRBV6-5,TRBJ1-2,ASSYSTGVNYGYT
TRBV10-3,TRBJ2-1,AISPTEYSYNEQF
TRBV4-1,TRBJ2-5,ASSRAGEGKETQY
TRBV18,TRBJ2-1,ASSLTSGGDLSSYNEQF
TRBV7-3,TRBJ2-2,ASGTGSNTGELF
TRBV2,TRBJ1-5,ASSESAGGAYQPQH
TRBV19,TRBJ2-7,ASRGMTDSSYEQY
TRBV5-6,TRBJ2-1,ATSGGEDEQF
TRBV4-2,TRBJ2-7,ASSRLTGTSSYEQY
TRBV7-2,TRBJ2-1,ASSLELAGYNEQF
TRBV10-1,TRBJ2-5,ASTESGRPQETQY
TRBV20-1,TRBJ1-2,SARGGNGYT
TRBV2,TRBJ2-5,ASSEQSGGTGVETQY
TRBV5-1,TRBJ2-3,ASSLDRESTDTQY
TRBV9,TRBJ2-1,ASSVASWGLADNEQF
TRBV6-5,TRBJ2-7,ASSVDSYEQY
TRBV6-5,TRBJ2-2,ASSYSRTEGTGELF
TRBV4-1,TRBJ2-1,ASSQDLSSGGFNEQF
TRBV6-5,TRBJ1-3,ASRQFSGNTIY
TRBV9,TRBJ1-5,ASSVGPDNQPQH
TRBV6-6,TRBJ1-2,ASSSGQGYGYT
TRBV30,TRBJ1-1,AWGQGGTEAF
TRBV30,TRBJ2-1,AWRITGAPYNEQF
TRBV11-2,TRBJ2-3,ASSPGGPTDTQY
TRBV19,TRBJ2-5,ASSMHTQETQY
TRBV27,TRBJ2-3,ASSPRTSGADTQY
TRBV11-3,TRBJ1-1,ASSLGGGRGTEAF